The rows below give T cell receptor beta chains drawn from one sample of a study of identical twins. TCRdb used MiXCR to reprocess the 5' RACE reads, holding one entry per CDR3 protein. The sample lists nearly 650,000 distinct CDR3 sequences, under 8.5% occurring once. These sequences were also reported in another study, on yellow fever vaccine responses in identical twins.

Sequences were obtained from PBMCs. The receptors were sampled from a woman in her late teens or twenties in good health. Both conserved end residues are part of each CDR3. A D gene is named only where the DNA matches it firmly. A clone size is listed for some rows: how often the clone was seen (once, few, many), or a class if it is expanded.

abundance: many; j_gene: TRBJ2-1; d_gene: NA; v_gene: TRBV6-5; CDR3nt: TGTGCCAGCAGTTACGGCCGGGCAAATGAGCAGTTCTTC; CDR3aa: CASSYGRANEQFF
abundance: NA; j_gene: TRBJ2-3; d_gene: TRBD2; v_gene: TRBV20-1; CDR3nt: TGCAGTGCTAGAGGGGGGGGGAAGGCAGATACGCAGTATTTT; CDR3aa: CSARGGGKADTQYF
abundance: few; j_gene: TRBJ1-1; d_gene: NA; v_gene: TRBV6-2/TRBV6-3; CDR3nt: TGTGCCAGCAGACTGACACAGGGCTTAACTGAAGCTTTCTTT; CDR3aa: CASRLTQGLTEAFF
abundance: NA; j_gene: TRBJ2-5; d_gene: TRBD1; v_gene: TRBV27; CDR3nt: TGTGCCAGCAGCCTCCGGGACAGACTTCAAGAGACCCAGTACTTC; CDR3aa: CASSLRDRLQETQYF
abundance: many; j_gene: TRBJ1-1; d_gene: TRBD1; v_gene: TRBV6-1; CDR3nt: TGTGCCAGCAGACCTTCAGGGGGCGGGACTGAAGCTTTCTTT; CDR3aa: CASRPSGGGTEAFF
abundance: few; j_gene: TRBJ2-2; d_gene: NA; v_gene: TRBV6-5; CDR3nt: TGTGCCAGCAGTTACGCGTTGGGAACCGGGGAGCTGTTTTTT; CDR3aa: CASSYALGTGELFF
abundance: NA; j_gene: TRBJ2-1; d_gene: TRBD2; v_gene: TRBV11-3; CDR3nt: TGTGCCACCACCGGGACTAGCGGGGAAAGCTCCTACAATGAGCAGTTCTTC; CDR3aa: CATTGTSGESSYNEQFF
abundance: many; j_gene: TRBJ2-1; d_gene: TRBD2; v_gene: TRBV6-5; CDR3nt: TGTGCCAGCAGTTACCTAGCGGAGTCATACAATGAGCAGTTCTTC; CDR3aa: CASSYLAESYNEQFF
abundance: few; j_gene: TRBJ1-2; d_gene: TRBD1; v_gene: TRBV12-3/TRBV12-4; CDR3nt: TGTGCCAGCAGTCCCGGACAGGGTCGGAGTATTGGCTACACCTTC; CDR3aa: CASSPGQGRSIGYTF
abundance: few; j_gene: TRBJ2-7; d_gene: NA; v_gene: TRBV25-1; CDR3nt: TGTGCCAGCAGTGCCCTGCATAGCTCCTACGAGCAGTACTTC; CDR3aa: CASSALHSSYEQYF
abundance: many; j_gene: TRBJ2-3; d_gene: TRBD2; v_gene: TRBV6-5; CDR3nt: TGTGCCAGCAGTTACGGCAGCGGGATGGGGGCAGATACGCAGTATTTT; CDR3aa: CASSYGSGMGADTQYF
abundance: NA; j_gene: TRBJ2-2; d_gene: NA; v_gene: TRBV5-5; CDR3nt: TGTACCAGCAGCGAGGGAGCGACTCCGAACACCGGGGAGCTGTTTTTT; CDR3aa: CTSSEGATPNTGELFF
abundance: many; j_gene: TRBJ2-3; d_gene: NA; v_gene: TRBV7-6; CDR3nt: TGTGCCAGCAGCTTCGGAGGTCCAGGAGATACGCAGTATTTT; CDR3aa: CASSFGGPGDTQYF
abundance: NA; j_gene: TRBJ1-1; d_gene: NA; v_gene: TRBV20-1; CDR3nt: TGCAGTGCTACAACAGGGAAGAACACTGAAGCTTTCTTT; CDR3aa: CSATTGKNTEAFF
abundance: NA; j_gene: TRBJ2-6; d_gene: NA; v_gene: TRBV20-1; CDR3nt: TGCAGTGCTAGGGTCGCGGCAGGGGCCAACGTCCTGACTTTC; CDR3aa: CSARVAAGANVLTF
abundance: many; j_gene: TRBJ2-1; d_gene: TRBD2; v_gene: TRBV2; CDR3nt: TGTGCCAGCATGGGGGGGGGTAGGAATGAGCAGTTCTTC; CDR3aa: CASMGGGRNEQFF
abundance: many; j_gene: TRBJ2-3; d_gene: TRBD1; v_gene: TRBV5-1; CDR3nt: TGCGCCAGCAGGCAATCCGGGACAGGGACAGATACGCAGTATTTT; CDR3aa: CASRQSGTGTDTQYF
abundance: many; j_gene: TRBJ2-3; d_gene: NA; v_gene: TRBV10-3; CDR3nt: TGTGCCATCAATCCGGGACTTCAATCAGATACGCAGTATTTT; CDR3aa: CAINPGLQSDTQYF
abundance: NA; j_gene: TRBJ2-2; d_gene: NA; v_gene: TRBV20-1; CDR3nt: TGCTGTGCTAGAGGGTGGGACACCGGATCCGTTGCGGAAGAGCTGTTTTTT; CDR3aa: CCARGWDTGSVAEELFF
abundance: few; j_gene: TRBJ2-5; d_gene: TRBD2; v_gene: TRBV27; CDR3nt: TGTGCCAGCAGTTTGATGAGCGGGGTTTTAAAGACCCAGTACTTC; CDR3aa: CASSLMSGVLKTQYF
abundance: many; j_gene: TRBJ2-3; d_gene: TRBD2; v_gene: TRBV12-3/TRBV12-4; CDR3nt: TGTGCCAGCACCCGACTAGCCCACACAGATACGCAGTATTTT; CDR3aa: CASTRLAHTDTQYF
abundance: few; j_gene: TRBJ1-3; d_gene: NA; v_gene: TRBV6-1; CDR3nt: TGTGCCAGCACGGAGCCTGGAAACACCATATATTTT; CDR3aa: CASTEPGNTIYF
abundance: few; j_gene: TRBJ1-1; d_gene: NA; v_gene: TRBV20-1; CDR3nt: TGCAGTGCTAGGACAGTGGGAGGGGCTAGGACGAACACTGAAGCTTTCTTT; CDR3aa: CSARTVGGARTNTEAFF
abundance: NA; j_gene: TRBJ2-1; d_gene: NA; v_gene: TRBV7-9; CDR3nt: TGTGCCAGCAGCTTAGTCTCAGATGCCGCACACAATGAGCAGTTCTTC; CDR3aa: CASSLVSDAAHNEQFF
abundance: many; j_gene: TRBJ2-3; d_gene: TRBD2; v_gene: TRBV12-3/TRBV12-4; CDR3nt: TGTGCCAGCAGTTTTCCAAGCGGGAGTGGCACAGATACGCAGTATTTT; CDR3aa: CASSFPSGSGTDTQYF
abundance: few; j_gene: TRBJ2-5; d_gene: TRBD1; v_gene: TRBV7-8; CDR3nt: TGTGCCAGCAGCCCACCCGCAGGGGGCGGGGAGACCCAGTACTTC; CDR3aa: CASSPPAGGGETQYF
abundance: few; j_gene: TRBJ1-1; d_gene: NA; v_gene: TRBV3-1; CDR3nt: TGTGCCAGCAGCCAGTGGTCTAGGGGGTCGGTGACTGAAGCTTTCTTT; CDR3aa: CASSQWSRGSVTEAFF
abundance: NA; j_gene: TRBJ2-5; d_gene: NA; v_gene: TRBV4-2; CDR3nt: TGTGCCAGCAGCCAAGATTTTGGTAGCTTTGAGACCCAGTACTTC; CDR3aa: CASSQDFGSFETQYF
abundance: many; j_gene: TRBJ2-1; d_gene: NA; v_gene: TRBV20-1; CDR3nt: TGCAGTGCCCAATCCGCGGGAACCTACAATGAGCAGTTCTTC; CDR3aa: CSAQSAGTYNEQFF
abundance: few; j_gene: TRBJ2-1; d_gene: NA; v_gene: TRBV5-1; CDR3nt: TGCGCCAGCAGCTTGGAATGGGGATCCTACAATGAGCAGTTCTTC; CDR3aa: CASSLEWGSYNEQFF
abundance: few; j_gene: TRBJ1-2; d_gene: TRBD1; v_gene: TRBV18; CDR3nt: TGTGCCAGCTCACTAGAGGACAGGGGGCGTTTCGACTATGGCTACACCTTC; CDR3aa: CASSLEDRGRFDYGYTF
abundance: few; j_gene: TRBJ2-3; d_gene: NA; v_gene: TRBV20-1; CDR3nt: TGCAGTGCTAGCGGTGGGGATACGCAGTATTTT; CDR3aa: CSASGGDTQYF
abundance: few; j_gene: TRBJ2-7; d_gene: NA; v_gene: TRBV6-1; CDR3nt: TGTGCCAGCAGTGAGGCGGGCGCTCCATCCTACGAGCAGTACTTC; CDR3aa: CASSEAGAPSYEQYF
abundance: few; j_gene: TRBJ2-7; d_gene: TRBD1; v_gene: TRBV3-1; CDR3nt: TGTGCCAGCAGCCAAGGCACAGGGGGCTTCAACGAGCAGTACTTC; CDR3aa: CASSQGTGGFNEQYF
abundance: few; j_gene: TRBJ2-3; d_gene: TRBD2; v_gene: TRBV10-3; CDR3nt: TGTGCCACCGGCGGTCCTAGCGGGGGGTACACTAGCACAGATACGCAGTATTTT; CDR3aa: CATGGPSGGYTSTDTQYF
abundance: few; j_gene: TRBJ1-2; d_gene: NA; v_gene: TRBV12-3/TRBV12-4; CDR3nt: TGTGCCAGCAGTTCCTTTGACAGTAACTATGGCTACACCTTC; CDR3aa: CASSSFDSNYGYTF
abundance: NA; j_gene: TRBJ2-1; d_gene: TRBD2; v_gene: TRBV9; CDR3nt: TGTGCCAGCAGCCCTCAGACCCATACTAGCGGCTCCTACAATGAGCAGTTCTTC; CDR3aa: CASSPQTHTSGSYNEQFF
abundance: NA; j_gene: TRBJ2-5; d_gene: NA; v_gene: TRBV6-1; CDR3nt: TGTGCCAGCAGTGAACGTCGGTTGGAGACCCAGTACTTC; CDR3aa: CASSERRLETQYF
abundance: many; j_gene: TRBJ2-3; d_gene: NA; v_gene: TRBV7-2; CDR3nt: TGTGCCAGCAGCTATTCCTATCCGCAGTATTTT; CDR3aa: CASSYSYPQYF
abundance: many; j_gene: TRBJ2-1; d_gene: NA; v_gene: TRBV5-1; CDR3nt: TGCGCCAGCAGCTTGGCCAGGAATGAGCAGTTCTTC; CDR3aa: CASSLARNEQFF
abundance: many; j_gene: TRBJ2-2; d_gene: TRBD2; v_gene: TRBV20-1; CDR3nt: TGCAGTGCTAGCGGGACTAGCGCGGCCGGGGAGCTGTTTTTT; CDR3aa: CSASGTSAAGELFF
abundance: few; j_gene: TRBJ1-2; d_gene: TRBD1; v_gene: TRBV2; CDR3nt: TGTGCCAGCAGTGGTGGGACAGGGGGCATCTATGGCTACACCTTC; CDR3aa: CASSGGTGGIYGYTF
abundance: NA; j_gene: TRBJ2-4; d_gene: NA; v_gene: TRBV11-1; CDR3nt: TGTGCCAGCAGCCCCTGGGACCGGATAGACCCAGTAGCCAAAAACATTCAGTACTTC; CDR3aa: CASSPWDRIDPVAKNIQYF
abundance: NA; j_gene: TRBJ1-1; d_gene: NA; v_gene: TRBV12-3/TRBV12-4; CDR3nt: TGTGCCAGCACGGAGGGCACTGAAGCTTTCTTT; CDR3aa: CASTEGTEAFF
abundance: many; j_gene: TRBJ2-1; d_gene: TRBD2; v_gene: TRBV12-3/TRBV12-4; CDR3nt: TGTGCCAGCACAACGGGACTAGCGTCCAATGAGCAGTTCTTC; CDR3aa: CASTTGLASNEQFF
abundance: few; j_gene: TRBJ1-6; d_gene: TRBD1; v_gene: TRBV12-3/TRBV12-4; CDR3nt: TGTGCCAGCAGTCTCCAGGGGGCCTATAATTCACCCCTCCACTTT; CDR3aa: CASSLQGAYNSPLHF
abundance: few; j_gene: TRBJ2-1; d_gene: NA; v_gene: TRBV5-1; CDR3nt: TGCGCCAGCAGCTCAATACAGGAAAGCTCCTACAATGAGCAGTTCTTC; CDR3aa: CASSSIQESSYNEQFF
abundance: many; j_gene: TRBJ2-3; d_gene: TRBD2; v_gene: TRBV5-1; CDR3nt: TGCGCCAGCAGCGCGCGGGGACTAGCTAGCACAGATACGCAGTATTTT; CDR3aa: CASSARGLASTDTQYF
abundance: many; j_gene: TRBJ2-2; d_gene: NA; v_gene: TRBV12-3/TRBV12-4; CDR3nt: TGTGCCAGCAGTTTGGGGCCTGGCGGGGAGCTGTTTTTT; CDR3aa: CASSLGPGGELFF
abundance: few; j_gene: TRBJ2-1; d_gene: TRBD2; v_gene: TRBV9; CDR3nt: TGTGCCAGCAGTGCTAGCGGGAGAGGGGGCAATGAGCAGTTCTTC; CDR3aa: CASSASGRGGNEQFF
abundance: NA; j_gene: TRBJ2-1; d_gene: NA; v_gene: TRBV11-2; CDR3nt: TGTGCCAGCAGCTTAGATGGCGTCTCCAGAAGCTCCTACAATGAGCAGTTCTTC; CDR3aa: CASSLDGVSRSSYNEQFF
abundance: many; j_gene: TRBJ1-5; d_gene: TRBD1; v_gene: TRBV28; CDR3nt: TGTGCCAGCAGTTCGACAGGGCCGGCTAGCAATCAGCCCCAGCATTTT; CDR3aa: CASSSTGPASNQPQHF
abundance: few; j_gene: TRBJ2-6; d_gene: TRBD2; v_gene: TRBV12-3/TRBV12-4; CDR3nt: TGTGCCAGCAGTTCCCGGGGGGTCGACTCTGGGGCCAACGTCCTGACTTTC; CDR3aa: CASSSRGVDSGANVLTF
abundance: many; j_gene: TRBJ1-1; d_gene: NA; v_gene: TRBV6-5; CDR3nt: TGTGCCAGCAGCAAAGACAGCGCTTTGAACACTGAAGCTTTCTTT; CDR3aa: CASSKDSALNTEAFF